The rows below give T cell receptor beta chains drawn from one sample of a study of blood T cell repertoires in COVID-19. TCRdb's table, derived via immunoSEQ multiplex PCR, lists solely in-frame clones and lacks some. Here the sample spans approximately 88,000 clones, about 84% being singletons. Material for sequencing was peripheral blood. The source of these receptors is a woman in her 70s with acute or convalescent COVID-19. Each CDR3 is given with its conserved first and last residue. A D gene is named only where the DNA matches it firmly. Rows give clone size only sometimes, using once, few, many, or a class for an expanded clone.

j_call	v_call	cdr3_length	clone_size	d_call	cdr3_nt	cdr3_aa
TRBJ1-6	TRBV7-2	15	NA	TRBD1	TGTGCCAGCAGCTTAGTGGGACAGGGTAATTCACCCCTCCACTTT	CASSLVGQGNSPLHF
TRBJ2-3	TRBV4-3	15	few	NA	TGCGCCAGCAGCCAATCGCCAGGGTCAGGAGATACGCAGTATTTT	CASSQSPGSGDTQYF
TRBJ1-5	TRBV27	15	NA	NA	TGTGCCAGCAGTTTTTCCGGGACTCTTGCCTTGTCCCAGCATTTT	CASSFSGTLALSQHF
TRBJ1-1	TRBV6-5	15	NA	TRBD1	TGTGCCAGCAGCCTAACAGGACAGGGGCGCATGGAAGCTTTCTTT	CASSLTGQGRMEAFF
TRBJ1-1	TRBV5-1	14	NA	TRBD1	TGCGCCAGCAGCCCCCGATCAGGGGGCACTGAAGCTTTCTTT	CASSPRSGGTEAFF
TRBJ2-2	TRBV5-1	13	NA	NA	TGCGCCAGCAGCTTGGCGGGGGACGGGGAGCTGTTTTTT	CASSLAGDGELFF
TRBJ2-3	TRBV7-9	14	NA	NA	TGTGCCAGCAGCGGACGGACTAGCACAGATACGCAGTATTTT	CASSGRTSTDTQYF
TRBJ2-3	TRBV2	15	few	TRBD1	TGTGCCAGCAGTGAAACGGGACAGCCCACAGATACGCAGTATTTT	CASSETGQPTDTQYF
TRBJ2-2	TRBV19	13	NA	TRBD1	TGTGCCAGCCAGAAACAGGGGATCGGGGAGCTGTTTTTT	CASQKQGIGELFF
TRBJ2-3	TRBV5-4	15	NA	TRBD2	TGTGCCAGCAGGCTCGGGGGGGCCGCCGCAGATACGCAGTATTTT	CASRLGGAAADTQYF
TRBJ1-6	TRBV18	19	NA	TRBD1	TGTGCCAGCTCAACGACAGGGGGAAAAGGGAGATCCTATAATTCACCCCTCCACTTT	CASSTTGGKGRSYNSPLHF
TRBJ1-3	TRBV3-1/TRBV3-2	14	NA	NA	TGTGCCAGCAGCCAGATTACAGGGGGAAACACCATATATTTT	CASSQITGGNTIYF
TRBJ2-1	TRBV12-5	16	few	TRBD1	TGTGCTAGTGGTTTGCCAAGGGGGCCGAGGAACCATGAGCAGTTCTTC	CASGLPRGPRNHEQFF
TRBJ2-1	TRBV30	14	NA	TRBD2	TGTGCCTGGAGTCAGGGACTAGCTATCGGGGAGCAGTTCTTC	CAWSQGLAIGEQFF
TRBJ1-1	TRBV5-1	13	NA	NA	TGCGCCAGCAGCTTGGGTGGGGGGACTGAAGCTTTCTTT	CASSLGGGTEAFF
TRBJ2-3	TRBV7-9	14	NA	TRBD2	TGTGCCTCTGGACTAGCGGGGGACACGAATACGCAGTATTTT	CASGLAGDTNTQYF
TRBJ1-3	TRBV9	17	few	NA	TGTGCCAGCAGCGACCCGAGGGGGACCTCTTCTGGAAACACCATATATTTT	CASSDPRGTSSGNTIYF
TRBJ1-1	TRBV6-2/TRBV6-3	13	NA	NA	TGTGCCAGCAGTTACTCGACTCTCACTGAAGCTTTCTTT	CASSYSTLTEAFF
TRBJ1-1	TRBV4-1	14	NA	TRBD1	TGCGCCAGCAGCCAAGGACTCCGGGACAGGGAAGCTTTCTTT	CASSQGLRDREAFF
TRBJ2-5	TRBV6-5	15	NA	TRBD1	TGTGCCAGCAGTAGGACAGGGCCTGGCATTGAGACCCAGTACTTC	CASSRTGPGIETQYF
TRBJ2-5	TRBV6-2/TRBV6-3	14	NA	TRBD2	TGTGCCAGCAGCAAAGCGGGAGTAGTGGAGACCCAGTACTTC	CASSKAGVVETQYF
TRBJ1-1	TRBV28	13	NA	NA	TGTGCCAGCAGTTTTCGTAACTTGGCAGGAGCTTTCTTT	CASSFRNLAGAFF
TRBJ2-2	TRBV6-6	16	NA	TRBD1	TGTGCCAGCAGTTACTCGAGACAGGGAAGCACCGGGGAGCTGTTTTTT	CASSYSRQGSTGELFF
TRBJ2-5	TRBV6-6	14	NA	NA	TGTGCCAGCAGTTACGGACAGTTCCAAGAGACCCAGTACTTC	CASSYGQFQETQYF
TRBJ1-4	TRBV4-2	17	NA	TRBD1	TGTGCCAGCAGCCAAGCTCCCACAGGGGCAACTAATGAAAAACTGTTTTTT	CASSQAPTGATNEKLFF
TRBJ2-2	TRBV28	12	NA	NA	TGTGCCAGCAGCCTTTCCCCCGGGGAGCTGTTTTTT	CASSLSPGELFF
TRBJ2-2	TRBV7-6	18	NA	NA	TGTGCCAGCAGCCCGACCCCAGGGACCGCGGGATGGGCCGGGGAGCTGTTTTTT	CASSPTPGTAGWAGELFF
TRBJ2-5	TRBV6-5	13	NA	NA	TGTGCCAGCAGTCGGACAGAACAAGAGACCCAGTACTTC	CASSRTEQETQYF
TRBJ2-1	TRBV5-1	14	NA	NA	TGCGCCAGCAGTCTGGCGGCCGATAACTTCCCGCAGTTCTTC	CASSLAADNFPQFF
TRBJ1-5	TRBV9	14	NA	NA	TGTGCCAGCAGCCCGGGGGGTTACAATCAGCCCCAGCATTTT	CASSPGGYNQPQHF
TRBJ1-1	TRBV19	13	NA	NA	TGTGCCAGTAGCTATGCGGGGAACACTGAAGCTTTCTTT	CASSYAGNTEAFF
TRBJ1-2	TRBV5-1	14	NA	NA	TGCGCCAGCAGCGCACAACAGGTTAACTATGGCTACACCTTC	CASSAQQVNYGYTF
TRBJ2-2	TRBV14	14	once	TRBD1	TGTGCCAGCAGCCCACAGGGGGCGTCCGGGGAGCTGTTTTTT	CASSPQGASGELFF
TRBJ2-5	TRBV18	17	NA	TRBD1	TGTGCCAGCTCCAACCGTGCTTCAGGACAGGGACAAGAGACCCAGTACTTC	CASSNRASGQGQETQYF
TRBJ2-4	TRBV28	15	once	TRBD2	TGTGCCAGCAGTTTATATGCGGGGGTAGTGAACATTCAGTACTTC	CASSLYAGVVNIQYF
TRBJ2-5	TRBV10-1	15	NA	NA	TGCGCCAGCAGTGAGTATCGGAGCGGTCCGGAGACCCAGTACTTC	CASSEYRSGPETQYF
TRBJ1-1	TRBV28	14	NA	NA	TGTGCCAGCAGTTTTACAGGAACCAGCACTGAAGCTTTCTTT	CASSFTGTSTEAFF
TRBJ1-2	TRBV6-4	14	NA	NA	TGTGCCAGCAGTGATTACAGGGAGAACTATGGCTACACCTTC	CASSDYRENYGYTF